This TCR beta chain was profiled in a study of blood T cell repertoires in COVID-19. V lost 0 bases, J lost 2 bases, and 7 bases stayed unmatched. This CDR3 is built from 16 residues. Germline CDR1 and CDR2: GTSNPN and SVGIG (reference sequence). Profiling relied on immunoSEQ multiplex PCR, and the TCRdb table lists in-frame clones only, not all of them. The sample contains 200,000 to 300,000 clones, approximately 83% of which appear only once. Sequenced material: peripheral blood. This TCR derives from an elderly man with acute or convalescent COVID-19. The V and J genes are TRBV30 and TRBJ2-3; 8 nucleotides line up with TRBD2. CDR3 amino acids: CAWSVQLAAPTDTQYF. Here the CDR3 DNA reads TGTGCCTGGAGTGTACAACTAGCGGCGCCCACAGATACGCAGTATTTT. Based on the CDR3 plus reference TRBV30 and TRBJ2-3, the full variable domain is SQTIHQWPATLVQPVGSPLSLECTVEGTSNPNLYWYRQAAGRGLQLLFYSVGIGQISSEVPQNLSASRPQDRQFILSSKKLLLSDSGFYLCAWSVQLAAPTDTQYFGPGTRLTVL.